This note documents a single T cell receptor beta chain sequence. V lost 5 bases to trimming and J lost 5 bases; unmatched junction nucleotides: 7. The CDR3 runs 14 residues. Germline V gene data show CDR1 as SGHTA and CDR2 as FQGNSA. Using immunoSEQ multiplex PCR, the repertoire was profiled, and TCRdb retains in-frame clones only, with some absent. The sample lists some 90,000 clones, 85% to 95% occurring once. The data are from a study of technical replicates of blood from a handful of donors. Sequenced: T cells isolated from PBMCs. V and J are TRBV7-2 and TRBJ2-5, with TRBD1 identical over 8 bases. This TCR was recovered from a human donor in good health. CDR3: CASSTTGARETQYF. In DNA form, the CDR3 reads TGTGCCAGCAGCACGACAGGGGCCCGGGAGACCCAGTACTTC.